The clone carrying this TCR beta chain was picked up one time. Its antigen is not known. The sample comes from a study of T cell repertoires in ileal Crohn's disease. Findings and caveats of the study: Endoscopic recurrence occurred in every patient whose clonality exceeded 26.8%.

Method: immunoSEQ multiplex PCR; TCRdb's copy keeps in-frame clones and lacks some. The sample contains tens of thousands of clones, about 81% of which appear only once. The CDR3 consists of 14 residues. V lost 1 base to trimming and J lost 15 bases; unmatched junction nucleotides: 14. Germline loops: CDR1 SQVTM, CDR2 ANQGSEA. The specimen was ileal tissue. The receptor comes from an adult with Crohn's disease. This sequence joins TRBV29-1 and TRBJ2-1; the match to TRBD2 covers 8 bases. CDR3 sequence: CSVEGERLVAGMFF. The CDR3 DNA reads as TGCAGCGTTGAAGGGGAACGGTTAGTAGCGGGGATGTTCTTC.